This T cell receptor (beta chain) was sequenced in a study of graft-versus-host responses after intestinal transplantation. Plated together were roughly 200,000 CFSE-labeled responder cells and roughly 200,000 irradiated, violet-dye-labeled stimulator cells. Germline-derived CDR1 and CDR2 are SGHDN and FVKESK. Trimming left V 3 bases short and J 3 bases short, with 15 bases between. The CDR3 covers 16 residues. Produced via immunoSEQ multiplex PCR; TCRdb's table is partial and in-frame only. The table includes more than 12,000 clones, 30% to 35% detected once. Study-level results: Peak GvH clone levels in circulation were associated with early post-transplant HvG declines. Detected in recipient marrow were GvH clones, some of which were first observed in ileum or blood. Allografts of patients with graft-donor T cell macrochimerism showed high graft-versus-host to host-versus-graft clone ratios.

The source of this sequence is a human patient who received an intestinal transplant. This chain joins TRBV14 and TRBJ2-1; D may correspond to TRBD1 or TRBD2 (5 bases each). The sequences come from alloreactive CD4+ T cells from a mixed lymphocyte reaction culture, collected before intestinal transplant. As for subset: CFSE-low proliferating T cells sorted from approximately 6-day pre-transplant mixed lymphocyte reaction (GvH or HvG direction). CDR3 protein: CASSHDSGTIYNEQFF. DNA of the CDR3: TGTGCCAGCAGCCACGACAGCGGCACCATCTACAATGAGCAGTTCTTC.